A single sample gave rise to the 27 T cell receptor beta chains below, sequenced in a study of blood T cells in healthy people across ages. With a J-beta primer mix and a sample-barcoded 5' primer, a second PCR ran about 7 to 11 cycles. TCRdb processed the 5' RACE reads anew with MiXCR; each CDR3 protein has one entry. The sample consists of around 650,000 distinct CDR3 sequences, 40% to 45% of them appearing once. The sample consisted of blood. These receptors originate from a man at least 80 years old in good health.

The genes are TRBV7-2 and TRBJ1-2, with TRBD1 identical over 7 bases. The CDR3 totals 15 residues. V trimming: 1 base; J trimming: 6 bases; junction bases outside the gene matches: 8. Per germline, CDR1 SGHTA and CDR2 FQGNSA. CDR3 coding DNA: TGTGCCAGCAGCTTAGAGACAGGGCGCGCCCATGGCTACACCTTC. This translates into CASSLETGRAHGYTF.

This clonotype was seen a handful of times. The chain recombines TRBV20-1 with TRBJ2-1; TRBD2 matches 8 bases. The CDR3 is 15 amino acids. Germline loops: CDR1 DFQATT, CDR2 SNEGSKA (reference sequence). V lost 3 bases, J lost 3 bases, and 7 bases stayed unmatched. The chain's CDR3 is CSARRTSGGYNEQFF. In nucleotides, the CDR3 is TGCAGTGCTAGGAGAACTAGCGGAGGCTACAATGAGCAGTTCTTC.

This clonotype turned up a few times. The CDR3 region has the DNA TGCGCCAGCAGACAAACATCCCAGGGGATCAATGAGCAGTTCTTC. It specifies CASRQTSQGINEQFF. J is TRBJ2-1 and V is TRBV4-3; possible D gene TRBD1, 6 bases. The CDR3 length is 15 residues. CDR1 is LGHNA, CDR2 YSLEER, per germline. V lost 6 bases, J lost 6 bases, and 18 bases lay in between.

This clonotype was seen repeatedly, ten times or more. The chain has TRBV29-1 and TRBJ2-7; the match to TRBD1 covers 9 bases. This CDR3 comprises 14 residues. Germline trimming cut 1 base from V and 5 bases from J; bases unmatched to any gene: 6. The germline V gene encodes CDR1 SQVTM and CDR2 ANQGSEA. This chain's CDR3 is CSVEGGTGWDEQYF. DNA of the CDR3: TGCAGCGTTGAAGGAGGGACAGGGTGGGACGAGCAGTACTTC.

This clonotype was detected a few times. The rearrangement links TRBV20-1 to TRBJ2-3, with 9 bases identical to TRBD2. Germline V gene lookup returns CDR1 DFQATT and CDR2 SNEGSKA (reference sequence). The CDR3 has 17 amino acids. Trimming cost V 1 base and J 4 bases; bases outside gene matches: 12. The DNA for the CDR3 is TGCAGTGCTAGAGTTCCCATTCCGGGACTAGCCTCAGATACGCAGTATTTT. Its translation: CSARVPIPGLASDTQYF.

The gene calls are TRBV20-1 and TRBJ2-1; D perhaps matches TRBD1 (5 bases). The CDR3 has 14 residues. Trimming took off 6 bases at V and 6 bases at J, with 18 bases between the two ends. The germline gives CDR1 DFQATT, CDR2 SNEGSKA (reference sequence). The CDR3 DNA sequence: TGCAGTGCCCCCAGGGTAACAGGTTTCAATGAGCAGTTCTTC. This sequence encodes CSAPRVTGFNEQFF.

V is TRBV7-2 and J is TRBJ2-1; perhaps TRBD1 as D (7 bases). Germline CDR1 is SGHTA and CDR2 is FQGNSA. Trimming removed 1 base at V and 7 bases at J, with 11 bases between. CDR3 length equals 14 residues. CDR3 coding DNA: TGTGCCAGCAGCTTAGAAGCAGGGGGGAATGAGCAGTTCTTC. It encodes CASSLEAGGNEQFF.

The chain has TRBV6-2 or TRBV6-3 and TRBJ2-1; the match to TRBD1 covers 8 bases. Unmatched junction bases numbered 6, after V lost 4 bases and J lost 4 bases. Germline V gives CDR1 MNHEY, CDR2 SVGEGT. The CDR3 totals 15 residues. The CDR3 DNA sequence: TGTGCCAGCAGTTGGGGCGGACAGGGTTACAATGAGCAGTTCTTC. It translates to CASSWGGQGYNEQFF.

This clonotype was detected a few times. The chain joins TRBV3-1 to TRBJ2-1; TRBD2 agrees at 10 bases. Germline V gene sequence: CDR1 LGHDT, CDR2 YNNKEL (reference sequence). Trimming took 1 base from V and 4 from J; bases not matched to a gene: 10. CDR3 length equals 18 residues. CDR3 sequence: CASSQASRWTSGYNEQFF. The CDR3 DNA reads TGTGCCAGCAGCCAAGCATCCCGCTGGACTAGCGGTTACAATGAGCAGTTCTTC.

The chain is built from TRBV20-1 and TRBJ2-4; TRBD2 agrees at 14 bases. The CDR3 extends over 16 amino acids. With 6 bases clipped from V and 9 bases from J, the junction kept 13 bases outside the gene matches. Germline lookup yields CDR1 DFQATT and CDR2 SNEGSKA (reference sequence). CDR3 DNA: TGCAGTGCCAGACAGGGACTAGCGGGAGCCGGGGGCATTCAGTACTTC. Its translation: CSARQGLAGAGGIQYF.

The V and J genes are TRBV20-1 and TRBJ2-1; 7 bases align to TRBD2. Germline V gene lookup returns CDR1 DFQATT and CDR2 SNEGSKA (reference sequence). The ends lost 8 bases at V and 1 base at J; junction bases unmatched: 8. The CDR3 spans 14 residues. The CDR3 reads CSPYSAGSYNEQFF. The DNA of the CDR3 is TGCAGTCCCTACTCAGCGGGATCCTACAATGAGCAGTTCTTC.

V is TRBV20-1 and J is TRBJ2-7, with D possibly being TRBD1 or TRBD2 (5 bases each). The CDR3 is 15 amino acids. Germline V lookup: CDR1 DFQATT, CDR2 SNEGSKA (reference sequence). Trimming took off 0 bases at V and 2 bases at J, with 14 bases between the two ends. The CDR3 region has the DNA TGCAGTGCTAGAGAATTCGGGACCCCAACCTACGAGCAGTACTTC. This gives the protein CSAREFGTPTYEQYF.

The CDR3 is CSARLGGSKGEQYF. The CDR3 region has the DNA TGCAGTGCTAGGCTAGGCGGGAGCAAGGGTGAGCAGTACTTC. The rearrangement uses TRBV20-1 and TRBJ2-7, with 7 bases aligning to TRBD2. Germline V gives CDR1 DFQATT, CDR2 SNEGSKA (reference sequence). The CDR3 sequence is 14 residues long. V shed 3 bases and J 7 bases; nucleotides not matched to a gene: 12.

This clonotype is a singleton in its sample. J is TRBJ2-1 and V is TRBV4-2; D gene ambiguous. This CDR3 contains 15 residues. Per germline, CDR1 LGHNA and CDR2 YNFKEQ. Trimming cost V 0 bases and J 8 bases, with 14 bases left between them. As DNA, the CDR3 is TGTGCCAGCAGCCAAGAGGATAGCTCGTCACATGAGCAGTTCTTC. Protein: CASSQEDSSSHEQFF.

This clonotype was detected only a few times. The chain is built from TRBV4-2 and TRBJ1-1; D is perhaps TRBD1 (5 bases). CDR1 and CDR2 from the germline V gene are LGHNA and YNFKEQ. The CDR3 has 15 residues. V lost 4 bases to trimming and J lost 4 bases, with 16 bases between them. CDR3 region: CASSPTRTGGTEAFF. In nucleotides, the CDR3 is TGTGCCAGCAGCCCCACCAGGACCGGGGGCACTGAAGCTTTCTTT.

The chain couples TRBV11-3 to TRBJ2-7, with 7 nucleotides matching TRBD1. V gave up 5 bases and J gave up 3 bases; unmatched junction bases: 7. CDR1 SGHNT and CDR2 YENEEA come from the germline V gene. The CDR3 loop spans 14 amino acids. The CDR3 DNA sequence: TGTGCCAGCAGCGCCCAGGGGGAACTCTACGAGCAGTACTTC. Translated, it gives CASSAQGELYEQYF.

The chain has TRBV7-9 and TRBJ2-3; D possibly corresponds to TRBD2 (5 bases). Trimming removed 5 bases from V and 0 bases from J, with 9 bases in between. Germline V CDR1 and CDR2: SEHNR, FQNEAQ (reference sequence). This CDR3 has 14 residues. CDR3 in amino acids: CASSAGVSTDTQYF. For the CDR3, the DNA is TGTGCCAGCAGCGCCGGGGTCAGCACAGATACGCAGTATTTT. The full variable domain, rest sourced from reference TRBV7-9 and TRBJ2-3, is DTGVSQNPRHKITKRGQNVTFRCDPISEHNRLYWYRQTLGQGPEFLTYFQNEAQLEKSRLLSDRFSAERPKGSFSTLEIQRTEQGDSAMYLCASSAGVSTDTQYFGPGTRLTVL.

This clonotype was picked up a small number of times. V and J are TRBV5-1 and TRBJ2-5, with 8 bases lining up with TRBD2. The junction had 2 bases not matched to a gene; V was cut back by 0 bases and J by 1 base. This CDR3 comprises 15 residues. The V gene's germline CDR1 is SGHRS and CDR2 YFSETQ. CDR3 sequence: CASSLGTSTQETQYF. Written as DNA, the CDR3 is TGCGCCAGCAGCTTGGGGACTAGCACCCAAGAGACCCAGTACTTC.

The chain employs TRBV29-1 and TRBJ2-5, with unresolved D. V lost 3 bases and J lost 5, with 7 bases in between. The CDR3 runs 11 residues. Per the germline V gene, CDR1 is SQVTM and CDR2 is ANQGSEA. CDR3 sequence: CSVEQLETQYF. DNA for the CDR3: TGCAGCGTTGAGCAGCTGGAGACCCAGTACTTC.

The CDR3 sequence is CASSLNWGLAGRYNEQYF. CDR3 nucleotides: TGTGCCAGCAGTTTAAACTGGGGACTAGCGGGAAGGTACAATGAGCAGTACTTC. J is TRBJ2-1 and V is TRBV27, with 13 bases lining up with TRBD2. With the DNA end fitting TRBJ2-7 better, the J assignment may be wrong. Germline V CDR1 and CDR2: MNHEY, SMNVEV (reference sequence). The CDR3 extends over 18 amino acids.

The gene calls are TRBV7-3 and TRBJ2-7, with 8 bases matching TRBD2. CDR1 and CDR2 from the germline V gene are SGHTA and FQGTGA. V lost 7 bases, J lost 2 bases, and 13 bases stayed unmatched. The CDR3 is 16 amino acids. Here the CDR3 reads CASTLKSSGPPYEQYF. CDR3 in DNA: TGTGCCAGCACCCTCAAATCTAGCGGGCCCCCCTACGAGCAGTACTTC.

The chain uses TRBV20-1 and TRBJ2-7; D gene ambiguous. The CDR3 is 12 residues long. The V end was cut by 6 bases, the J end by 7 bases, with 16 bases between. Germline CDR1 and CDR2: DFQATT and SNEGSKA (reference sequence). The CDR3 sequence is CSAPRRHNEQYF. CDR3 bases: TGCAGTGCCCCCCGACGTCACAATGAGCAGTACTTC.

V is TRBV7-2 and J is TRBJ2-1; the D call may be TRBD1 or TRBD2 (5 bases each). V lost 5 bases and J lost 13, with 15 bases in between. In germline, CDR1 is SGHTA, CDR2 FQGNSA. The CDR3 contains 12 residues. The CDR3 reads CASSPPQGTQFF. CDR3 DNA: TGTGCCAGCAGCCCACCACAAGGGACCCAGTTCTTC.

The rearrangement uses TRBV7-8 and TRBJ2-1; TRBD1 matches at 10 bases. The germline V gene has CDR1 SGHVS and CDR2 FQNEAQ. The CDR3 runs to 16 residues. V shed 8 bases, J shed 8 bases, and the junction held 15 bases outside the gene matches. The DNA of the CDR3 is TGTGCCAGCTCACCTTCCGGGACAGGGGCTGCGGATGAGCAGTTCTTC. Protein: CASSPSGTGAADEQFF.

Turning to this clonotype: A junction end diverges from the germline sequence, so it may reflect a read error. This rearrangement joins TRBV3-1 to TRBJ2-1, with TRBD1 as a possible D gene (5 bases). Germline CDR1 LGHDT, CDR2 YNNKEL (reference sequence). This CDR3 has 16 amino acids. The CDR3 DNA sequence: TGTGCCGGCAGCCAAGGGAAGAACAGGCAGTACAATGAGCAGTTCTTC. Translating it yields CAGSQGKNRQYNEQFF.

This clonotype was counted ten times or more. V usage is TRBV5-5 and J usage is TRBJ1-1; 8 bases are a match to TRBD1. The CDR3 runs to 16 residues. The ends lost 1 base at V and 2 bases at J; junction bases unmatched: 7. Germline CDR1 SGHKS, CDR2 YYEKEE (reference sequence). In nucleotides, the CDR3 is TGTGCCAGCAGCTTGCTTTCAGGGGGCCCTAACACTGAAGCTTTCTTT. As protein: CASSLLSGGPNTEAFF.

This clonotype has a handful of counts. The rearrangement links TRBV25-1 to TRBJ1-6, with D possibly being TRBD1 (5 bases). V lost 4 bases to trimming and J lost 9 bases, with 13 bases between them. Germline V lookup: CDR1 MGHDK, CDR2 SYGVNS. CDR3 size: 14 residues. CDR3 in amino acids: CASSGLGEASPLHF. The DNA for the CDR3 is TGTGCCAGCAGTGGATTGGGGGAAGCTTCACCCCTCCACTTT.